The source of this T cell receptor (beta chain) is a study of metastatic and nonmetastatic thyroid tumors. The entire patient cohort was treatment-naive prior to thyroid surgery. This clone was picked up many times. Germline lookup yields CDR1 SGDLS and CDR2 YYNGEE. This CDR3 contains 12 residues. V lost 3 bases to trimming and J lost 3 bases, with 3 bases between them. TCRdb reanalyzed the PCR reads with MiXCR. Of about 23,000 clones listed, 20% to 30% are singletons. Material for sequencing was tumor tissue. This sequence originates from a male donor with papillary thyroid cancer or a benign thyroid nodule (not recorded which). Some clones in this sample may be carry-over from other donors' samples. The chain couples TRBV9 to TRBJ2-2; D not resolved. CDR3 residues: CASSGYTGELFF. The CDR3 nucleotides read TGTGCCAGCAGCGGCTACACCGGGGAGCTGTTTTTT.